Each of the 20 T cell receptor beta chains below was sequenced from the same sample in a study of control samples from healthy donors and cancer patients. Profiling relied on immunoSEQ multiplex PCR, and the TCRdb table lists in-frame clones only, not all of them. The sample contains about 110,000 clones, 70% to 85% of which appear only once. Sequenced: blood. The source is a man aged 18 to 30 in good health.

The rearrangement links TRBV14 to TRBJ2-7; a weak D match, TRBD2 (5 bases). V dropped 2 bases and J dropped 0 bases, with 11 bases sitting between them. The V gene's germline CDR1 is SGHDN and CDR2 FVKESK. The CDR3 is made up of 15 amino acids. The CDR3 DNA follows: TGTGCCAGCAGCCAATTTTTAGGGAGCTCCTACGAGCAGTACTTC. Encoded protein: CASSQFLGSSYEQYF.

The rearrangement links TRBV28 to TRBJ2-5; 10 bases agree with TRBD2. There are 17 residues in the CDR3. Germline-derived CDR1 and CDR2 are MDHEN and SYDVKM. V shed 7 bases and J 4 bases; nucleotides not matched to a gene: 15. CDR3 DNA sequence: TGTGCCAGCAACTCGAAGTGGATCGAGCGGGGGGGAGAGACCCAGTACTTC. Amino acids: CASNSKWIERGGETQYF.

In DNA form, the CDR3 reads TGTGCGACGAATCTAAGGGCGGTACCTAGCAATCAGCCCCAGCATTTT. Its protein product is CATNLRAVPSNQPQHF. V and J are TRBV19 and TRBJ1-5; D gene uncertain. Germline loops: CDR1 LNHDA, CDR2 SQIVND (reference sequence). The CDR3 runs to 16 residues.

The chain carries TRBV19 and TRBJ1-3, with D uncertain. Trimming shortened V by 6 bases and J by 4 bases, and 10 bases separated the two germline ends. Germline V gene data show CDR1 as LNHDA and CDR2 as SQIVND (reference sequence). This CDR3 is 13 amino acids long. The CDR3 reads CASSLGRGNTIYF. As DNA, the CDR3 is TGTGCCAGTAGCCTCGGGAGGGGAAACACCATATATTTT.

This chain joins TRBV7-9 and TRBJ1-4; D unresolved. V lost 0 bases to trimming and J lost 7 bases, with 9 bases between them. CDR1 SEHNR and CDR2 FQNEAQ come from the germline V gene (reference sequence). This CDR3 comprises 14 residues. DNA of the CDR3: TGTGCCAGCAGCTTAGCAGGGTATGGTGAAAAACTGTTTTTT. This translates into CASSLAGYGEKLFF.

The chain has TRBV5-8 and TRBJ2-1, with D possibly being TRBD1 or TRBD2 (5 bases each). V lost 0 bases to trimming and J lost 0 bases, with 13 bases between them. The germline CDR1 and CDR2 sequences are SGHTS and YDEGEE. This CDR3 contains 17 residues. The DNA for the CDR3 is TGTGCCAGCAGCTTGGTTCTCGGGGCCAGCTCCTACAATGAGCAGTTCTTC. Its translation is CASSLVLGASSYNEQFF. The full variable domain, in which reference TRBV5-8 and TRBJ2-1 provide the parts outside the CDR3, is EAGVTQSPTHLIKTRGQQATLRCSPISGHTSVYWYQQALGLGLQFLLWYDEGEERNRGNFPPRFSGRQFPNYSSELNVNALELEDSALYLCASSLVLGASSYNEQFFGPGTRLTVL.

CDR3 DNA sequence: TGTGCCTGGAGACTAGCGGGGGGGCGCACCGGGGAGCTGTTTTTT. Protein: CAWRLAGGRTGELFF. The chain couples TRBV30 to TRBJ2-2; TRBD2 matches 13 bases. Trimming cost V 3 bases and J 4 bases; bases outside gene matches: 2. Germline CDR1 is GTSNPN and CDR2 is SVGIG (reference sequence). The CDR3 runs 15 residues.

This clone has just one count. The chain joins TRBV2 to TRBJ2-5, with D possibly TRBD1 on 6 matching bases. CDR3 length equals 14 residues. Germline V lookup: CDR1 SNHLY, CDR2 FYNNEI. V lost 4 bases and J 3 bases, leaving 12 bases between the germline ends. Here the CDR3 DNA reads TGTGCCAGCAGTGGAATCAGGACAGAAGAGACCCAGTACTTC. Residues: CASSGIRTEETQYF.

The chain uses TRBV6-5 and TRBJ1-5, with D tentatively TRBD1 (6 bases). Per germline, CDR1 MNHEY and CDR2 SVGAGI. This CDR3 comprises 15 residues. V shed 7 bases and J shed 3 bases, with 16 bases lying between them. CDR3 loop: CASKRRGQDNQPQHF. DNA for the CDR3: TGTGCCAGCAAGCGGAGGGGACAAGACAATCAGCCCCAGCATTTT.

The rearrangement joins TRBV9 to TRBJ1-2, with D hard to call. Per the germline V gene, CDR1 is SGDLS and CDR2 is YYNGEE. Trimming took 0 bases from V and 7 from J, leaving 13 bases between them. The CDR3 sequence is 14 residues long. The CDR3 region has the DNA TGTGCCAGCAGCGTAGCCAGTGAGGGCGTTGGCTACACCTTC. Its protein product is CASSVASEGVGYTF.

The rearrangement joins TRBV18 to TRBJ2-7; 10 nucleotides agree with TRBD2. The CDR3 is made up of 15 amino acids. Trimming took 0 bases from V and 7 from J; bases not matched to a gene: 6. Germline CDR1 KGHSH, CDR2 LQKENI. CDR3 loop: CASSPPGLANGEQYF. The CDR3, as DNA: TGTGCCAGCTCACCACCGGGACTAGCGAATGGGGAGCAGTACTTC.

The rearrangement joins TRBV4-1 to TRBJ1-1, with D tentatively TRBD1 (6 bases). This CDR3 is built from 17 residues. Trimming pared 4 bases from V and 1 base from J, leaving 19 bases between. CDR1 is MGHRA and CDR2 is YSYEKL in the germline V gene. The CDR3 bases are TGCGCCAGCAGCCGAGTTCTCTTTGGAGGGGGGAACACTGAAGCTTTCTTT. Its protein product is CASSRVLFGGGNTEAFF.

This chain joins TRBV6-5 and TRBJ2-5, with D possibly matching TRBD1 (5 bases). Germline V gene data show CDR1 as MNHEY and CDR2 as SVGAGI. The CDR3 is made up of 14 amino acids. Between the trimmed V and J ends, which lost 5 bases and 9 bases, there was a span of 19 bases. This CDR3 is CASSREHRGEAQYF. CDR3 bases: TGTGCCAGCAGTAGAGAGCATAGGGGCGAGGCCCAGTACTTC.

J is TRBJ1-2 and V is TRBV30, with TRBD1 matching 11 bases. The CDR3 is made up of 14 amino acids. Trimming took 2 bases from V and 6 from J; bases not matched to a gene: 5. CDR1 is GTSNPN, CDR2 SVGIG, per germline (reference sequence). CDR3 DNA sequence: TGTGCCTGGAGTCAGGAGGGACAGGGGGATGGCTACACCTTC. Its translation: CAWSQEGQGDGYTF.

The V call is TRBV7-9, the J call TRBJ2-1; the D call may be TRBD1 or TRBD2 (5 bases each). The V gene's germline CDR1 is SEHNR and CDR2 FQNEAQ (reference sequence). The CDR3 contains 16 residues. V was clipped by 6 bases and J by 9 bases, with 24 bases between them. The CDR3 sequence is CASSLDGGVGPSEQFF. In nucleotides, the CDR3 is TGTGCCAGCAGTTTGGATGGGGGAGTAGGTCCGAGTGAGCAGTTCTTC.

The genes are TRBV7-2 and TRBJ2-7; TRBD2 matches 9 bases. Germline V gives CDR1 SGHTA, CDR2 FQGNSA. This CDR3 contains 18 residues. The trim removed 0 bases at V and 5 bases at J, leaving 14 bases unmatched. The CDR3 sequence is CASSLAPVRGGGAHEQYF. CDR3 in DNA: TGTGCCAGCAGCTTAGCACCCGTGAGGGGCGGGGGGGCACACGAGCAGTACTTC.

There are a few counts of this clone. The chain has TRBV5-1 and TRBJ1-1; D call uncertain. Germline loops: CDR1 SGHRS, CDR2 YFSETQ. CDR3 length equals 15 residues. The V end was cut by 4 bases, the J end by 7 bases, with 20 bases between. Here the CDR3 DNA reads TGCGCCAGCAGCCCTGACGAGGCCTTTCTGTTTGAAGCTTTCTTT. It translates to CASSPDEAFLFEAFF.

The rearrangement links TRBV5-6 to TRBJ2-3, with 8 nucleotides matching TRBD2. V was pared by 3 bases and J by 6 bases, with 9 bases of the junction left unmatched. Germline lookup yields CDR1 SGHDT and CDR2 YYEEEE. The CDR3 covers 15 residues. CDR3 in amino acids: CASSSPGGPGDTQYF. The CDR3 DNA reads as TGTGCCAGCAGCTCCCCGGGGGGGCCCGGCGATACGCAGTATTTT.

This chain connects TRBV2 to TRBJ2-5, with TRBD1 matching 8 bases. The V gene's germline CDR1 is SNHLY and CDR2 FYNNEI. This CDR3 contains 16 residues. With V trimmed by 3 bases and J by 5 bases, 11 bases remained unmatched. The CDR3 nucleotides are TGTGCCAGCAGTGACCCTGACAGGGGCGGGGAGGAGACCCAGTACTTC. Translated, it gives CASSDPDRGGEETQYF.

This CDR3 is CASSNEGTGELFF. In nucleotides, the CDR3 is TGTGCCAGTAGTAATGAAGGGACCGGGGAGCTGTTTTTT. V and J are TRBV19 and TRBJ2-2; D not certain. Trimming pared 4 bases from V and 5 bases from J, leaving 8 bases between. This CDR3 spans 13 amino acids. Germline-derived CDR1 and CDR2 are LNHDA and SQIVND (reference sequence).